The rows below give T cell receptor beta chains drawn from one sample of a study of T cells after yellow fever vaccination. TCRdb used MiXCR to reprocess the 5' RACE reads, holding one entry per CDR3 protein. The profile shows approximately 510,000 distinct CDR3 sequences, about a fifth of them singletons. Specimen: PBMCs, collected roughly 23 days after the first yellow fever vaccination. These receptors were obtained from a man between 18 and 35 years old who received the YFV17D yellow fever vaccine. Each CDR3 is given with its conserved first and last residue. The D gene is left open where the match is weak. Clone size is stated in some rows and not others, as once, few, many or a class when expanded.

>NA|few|TRBV10-3|TRBJ2-4
TGTGCCATCAGATTAGCGGACATTCAGTACTTC
CAIRLADIQYF
>NA|NA|TRBV2|TRBJ1-2
TGTGCCAGCAGTGAGGACGGCTATAGCTACACCTTC
CASSEDGYSYTF
>TRBD1|few|TRBV7-9|TRBJ2-5
TGTGCCAGCAGCTGGACCCGACAGGGGCCGAGTGGAGAGACCCAGTACTTC
CASSWTRQGPSGETQYF
>NA|NA|TRBV20-1|TRBJ2-3
TGCAGTGCTTCTACAGGATCTTGGGGTACGCAGTATTTT
CSASTGSWGTQYF
>TRBD2|NA|TRBV7-6|TRBJ2-3
TGTGCCAGCAGCTTCTTTAGCGGGGGTACAGATACGCAGTATTTT
CASSFFSGGTDTQYF
>NA|NA|TRBV20-1|TRBJ2-4
TGCAGTGCTAGAGTGGGGGACATTCAGTACTTC
CSARVGDIQYF
>TRBD2|NA|TRBV6-5|TRBJ2-7
TGTGCCAGCAGTTCGTCTCTAGCGGGGGGGCCCTACGAGCAGTACTTC
CASSSSLAGGPYEQYF
>NA|NA|TRBV14|TRBJ2-1
TGTGCCAGCAGCTCGATTTACGCATACAATGAGCAGTTCTTC
CASSSIYAYNEQFF
>NA|few|TRBV2|TRBJ1-6
TGTGCCAGCGGTACAGGCTCTGATTCACCCCTCCACTTT
CASGTGSDSPLHF
>NA|NA|TRBV6-1|TRBJ1-1
TGTGCCAGCGTGGGGGCGCCGAACACTGAAGCTTTCTTT
CASVGAPNTEAFF
>NA|few|TRBV7-2|TRBJ2-5
TGTGCCAGCAGCCCGGGCCCCCTCCGGGAGACCCAGTACTTC
CASSPGPLRETQYF
>NA|NA|TRBV4-3|TRBJ1-6
TGCGCCAGCAGCCAAGATACACAGCTTTCACCCCTCCACTTT
CASSQDTQLSPLHF
>NA|few|TRBV6-2/TRBV6-3|TRBJ1-5
TGTGCCAGCAGTTCCTCCGGTACAGGATATAGCAATCAGCCCCAGCATTTT
CASSSSGTGYSNQPQHF
>TRBD1|NA|TRBV5-1|TRBJ1-2
TGCGCCAGCGGGACAGGGGGAGAGACCTATGGCTACACCTTC
CASGTGGETYGYTF
>NA|NA|TRBV7-3|TRBJ2-3
TGTGCCAGCGGGCGGCGGGGGCTCACAGATACGCAGTATTTT
CASGRRGLTDTQYF
>NA|few|TRBV9|TRBJ2-3
TGTGCCAGCAGCGTAGGTCAAGTGGGGGCCACAGATACGCAGTATTTT
CASSVGQVGATDTQYF
>TRBD2|NA|TRBV7-3|TRBJ2-3
TGTGCCAGCAGCCAACGACTAGCTCCCACAGATACGCAGTATTTT
CASSQRLAPTDTQYF
>NA|NA|TRBV27|TRBJ2-3
TGTGCCAGCAGTAGGAGGGGCCCGTCAGATACGCAGTATTTT
CASSRRGPSDTQYF
>NA|many|TRBV18|TRBJ1-1
TGTGCCAGCTCACCTCAGAGTAACACTGAAGCTTTCTTT
CASSPQSNTEAFF
>NA|few|TRBV6-5|TRBJ2-2
TGTGCCAGCAGTTATCGGGGGGAGCTGTTTTTT
CASSYRGELFF
>NA|few|TRBV5-4|TRBJ1-2
TGTGCCAGCAGCTCATTCGGGGCTAACTATGGCTACACCTTC
CASSSFGANYGYTF
>NA|few|TRBV18|TRBJ2-1
TGTGCCAGCTCAGCTCCGGGAAGAAATGAGCAGTTCTTC
CASSAPGRNEQFF
>TRBD2|NA|TRBV18|TRBJ2-5
TGTGCCAGCTCACCAAGATATCCGGGAGGGGAGACCCAGTACTTC
CASSPRYPGGETQYF
>NA|NA|TRBV7-9|TRBJ1-2
TGTGCCAGCAGCTTCCCGTCCGGGGGCGCACCCTATGGCTACACCTTC
CASSFPSGGAPYGYTF
>NA|NA|TRBV6-2/TRBV6-3|TRBJ1-2
TGTGCCAGCAGTTACCCCCGGGACCGGCGGGCCTATAACTATGGCTACACCTTC
CASSYPRDRRAYNYGYTF
>TRBD1|NA|TRBV7-2|TRBJ1-2
TGTGCCAGCATTCCCGGACAGGGGGCGAAGGGCTACACCTTC
CASIPGQGAKGYTF
>TRBD2|NA|TRBV9|TRBJ2-3
TGTGCCAGCAGCGTAGGGAACGGGGGGGCCCTTGGAGATACGCAGTATTTT
CASSVGNGGALGDTQYF
>NA|few|TRBV13|TRBJ2-3
TGTGCCAGCAGCCGCAGGTACAGCACAGATACGCAGTATTTT
CASSRRYSTDTQYF
>NA|NA|TRBV7-2|TRBJ2-2
TGTGCCAGCAGCCCACACGGCGGGAACGGGGAGCTGTTTTTT
CASSPHGGNGELFF
>NA|few|TRBV12-3/TRBV12-4|TRBJ1-5
TGTGCCAGCAGTGATAGGGCTGAGCAGCCCCAGCATTTT
CASSDRAEQPQHF
>NA|NA|TRBV4-3|TRBJ2-2
TGCGCCAGCAGCCTAGGGGGGTCGAGGACCGGGGAGCTGTTTTTT
CASSLGGSRTGELFF
>TRBD1|few|TRBV5-1|TRBJ2-7
TGCGCCAGCAGCCGGACAGGGGTTACAAACGAGCAGTACTTC
CASSRTGVTNEQYF
>NA|NA|TRBV3-1|TRBJ1-3
TGTGCCAGCAGCGTCAGTCTTGGAAACACCATATATTTT
CASSVSLGNTIYF
>NA|few|TRBV5-1|TRBJ2-6
TGCGCCAGCAGCTCTCAAGGCCTCTCTGGGGCCAACGTCCTGACTTTC
CASSSQGLSGANVLTF
>TRBD2|NA|TRBV7-9|TRBJ2-7
TGTGCCAGCAGTCCCGCCAGGGAGGGAGTCTACGAGCAGTACTTC
CASSPAREGVYEQYF
>NA|NA|TRBV5-4|TRBJ2-1
TGTGCCAGCAGCCCCACCGGGACTCAGCAGTTCTTC
CASSPTGTQQFF
>NA|few|TRBV7-2|TRBJ2-7
TGTGCCAGCAGCCTGGTGGCGGGTCAAATTTCCTACGAGCAGTACTTC
CASSLVAGQISYEQYF
>TRBD2|few|TRBV6-1|TRBJ2-5
TGTGCCAGCAGTCGAAAACTAGCGGGGGCCCAAGAGACCCAGTACTTC
CASSRKLAGAQETQYF
>TRBD1|NA|TRBV12-5|TRBJ2-1
TGTGCTAGTGCGGAAGGGGACAGGGGGTATAGGGGCTCCTACAATGAGCAGTTCTTC
CASAEGDRGYRGSYNEQFF
>NA|many|TRBV5-1|TRBJ2-3
TGCGCCAGCAGCTTCGCAGGGCGTAGCACAGATACGCAGTATTTT
CASSFAGRSTDTQYF
>TRBD1|few|TRBV5-4|TRBJ1-1
TGTGCCAGCAGAAGAAGTGCGGGACAGGGGACTGAAGCTTTCTTT
CASRRSAGQGTEAFF
>NA|NA|TRBV11-2|TRBJ2-2
TGTGCCAGCAGCGAAGCACAGGGAGGGCGCGATGAGCTGTTTTTT
CASSEAQGGRDELFF
>NA|NA|TRBV7-2|TRBJ2-7
TGTGCCAGCAGCTCCCGTTTGGGCAGGGGCCGCTCCTACGAGCAGTACTTC
CASSSRLGRGRSYEQYF
>NA|NA|TRBV12-3/TRBV12-4|TRBJ1-2
TGTGCCAGCAGCCCTTACACCTTC
CASSPYTF
>TRBD1|many|TRBV6-5|TRBJ2-1
TGTGCCAGCAGTTACCCTGGACAGGAATTTCTCGGCGAGCAGTTCTTC
CASSYPGQEFLGEQFF
>NA|once|TRBV21-1|TRBJ1-2
TGTGCCAGCAGCCGGACAATTCGGGGCTACACCTTC
CASSRTIRGYTF
>NA|NA|TRBV29-1|TRBJ2-3
TGCAGCGTTCCGGACGGGGGCACAGATACGCAGTATTTT
CSVPDGGTDTQYF
>NA|NA|TRBV6-5|TRBJ1-6
TGTGCCAGCAGTTACCGGATAGGATCGGGGTTGGGGCTCCACTTT
CASSYRIGSGLGLHF